This passage covers 17 T cell receptor beta chains from one sample sequenced in a study of cytomegalovirus exposure and HLA in healthy donors. This PCR relied on a set of 60 Vbeta primers and 13 Jbeta primers. Measured with immunoSEQ multiplex PCR; TCRdb has only the in-frame clones, and not every one. Of nearly 110,000 clones listed, about 85% are singletons. The material sequenced was PBMCs. The receptor set was obtained from a man younger than 45 in good health and CMV-seronegative.

This clone was recorded a few times. The J gene is TRBJ1-1, the V gene TRBV11-2; 8 bases match TRBD1. V was pared by 0 bases and J by 3 bases, with 6 bases of the junction left unmatched. CDR1 is SGHAT and CDR2 is FQNNGV in the germline V gene. The CDR3 consists of 16 residues. The CDR3 DNA follows: TGTGCCAGCAGCTTAGATAGGGCAGGGGGCTACACTGAAGCTTTCTTT. Translation gives CASSLDRAGGYTEAFF. Using reference TRBV11-2 and TRBJ1-1 for the parts outside the CDR3, the full variable domain is EAGVAQSPRYKIIEKRQSVAFWCNPISGHATLYWYQQILGQGPKLLIQFQNNGVVDDSQLPKDRFSAERLKGVDSTLKIQPAKLEDSAVYLCASSLDRAGGYTEAFFGQGTRLTVV.

The V call is TRBV5-1, the J call TRBJ2-5; TRBD2 agrees at 9 bases. After removal of 4 bases from V and 1 base from J, the junction contained 11 bases not matched to a gene. Germline V gives CDR1 SGHRS, CDR2 YFSETQ. The CDR3 loop spans 17 amino acids. CDR3 protein: CASSLLPAGGSQETQYF. In nucleotides, the CDR3 is TGCGCCAGCAGCCTCCTCCCGGCGGGGGGGTCCCAAGAGACCCAGTACTTC.

This sequence joins TRBV11-2 and TRBJ1-2; D gene uncertain. The CDR3 has 13 amino acids. CDR1 and CDR2 (germline): SGHAT, FQNNGV. The germline V and J ends were trimmed by 1 base and 2 bases, with 5 bases remaining between them. The DNA for the CDR3 is TGTGCCAGCAGCTTAGGAGTGAACTATGGCTACACCTTC. As protein: CASSLGVNYGYTF.

This clone was seen only a few times. The chain has TRBV5-6 and TRBJ1-5, with D uncertain. Germline assignment: CDR1 SGHDT and CDR2 YYEEEE. V was trimmed by 4 bases and J by 3 bases, leaving 5 bases between them. CDR3 length equals 12 residues. Here the CDR3 DNA reads TGTGCCAGCAGCCTATTCAATCAGCCCCAGCATTTT. This sequence encodes CASSLFNQPQHF. The full variable domain, in which reference TRBV5-6 and TRBJ1-5 provide the parts outside the CDR3, is DAGVTQSPTHLIKTRGQQVTLRCSPKSGHDTVSWYQQALGQGPQFIFQYYEEEERQRGNFPDRFSGHQFPNYSSELNVNALLLGDSALYLCASSLFNQPQHFGDGTRLSIL.

This sequence joins TRBV4-1 and TRBJ1-2; D remains unclear. This CDR3 has 13 amino acids. Looked up from germline, CDR1 is MGHRA and CDR2 is YSYEKL. The V and J ends lost 1 base and 8 bases respectively, with 11 bases between them. The CDR3 region has the DNA TGCGCCAGCAGCCAAGTCGAGGGTGGCGGCTACACCTTC. This gives the protein CASSQVEGGGYTF.

This clone was counted a single time. V gene TRBV18 combines with J gene TRBJ2-7; D call uncertain. From germline, CDR1 is KGHSH and CDR2 LQKENI. Trimming removed 2 bases at V and 5 bases at J, with 4 bases between. This CDR3 has 11 amino acids. The CDR3 loop reads CASSPKHEQYF. The DNA for the CDR3 is TGTGCCAGCTCACCAAAGCACGAGCAGTACTTC.

The V call is TRBV11-2, the J call TRBJ2-7, with a possible D match to TRBD2 (5 bases). V was shortened by 5 bases and J by 3 bases, with 11 bases between the two germline ends. CDR1 and CDR2 (germline): SGHAT, FQNNGV. The CDR3 loop spans 13 amino acids. The CDR3 region is CASSRGSNYEQYF. Written as DNA, the CDR3 is TGTGCCAGCAGCCGGGGATCAAACTACGAGCAGTACTTC. The full variable domain, rest sourced from reference TRBV11-2 and TRBJ2-7, is EAGVAQSPRYKIIEKRQSVAFWCNPISGHATLYWYQQILGQGPKLLIQFQNNGVVDDSQLPKDRFSAERLKGVDSTLKIQPAKLEDSAVYLCASSRGSNYEQYFGPGTRLTVT.

Written as DNA, the CDR3 is TGTGCCAGCAGCCGGGACAGGCCTAACTATGGCTACACCTTC. It translates to CASSRDRPNYGYTF. The genes are TRBV11-2 and TRBJ1-2, with 8 positions matching TRBD1. V lost 5 bases to trimming and J lost 0 bases; unmatched junction nucleotides: 2. Looked up from germline, CDR1 is SGHAT and CDR2 is FQNNGV. This CDR3 is 14 amino acids long. The variable domain in full, with the rest retrieved from reference TRBV11-2 and TRBJ1-2, is EAGVAQSPRYKIIEKRQSVAFWCNPISGHATLYWYQQILGQGPKLLIQFQNNGVVDDSQLPKDRFSAERLKGVDSTLKIQPAKLEDSAVYLCASSRDRPNYGYTFGSGTRLTVV.

The V and J genes are TRBV29-1 and TRBJ1-2, with D unresolved. Looked up from germline, CDR1 is SQVTM and CDR2 is ANQGSEA. V dropped 7 bases and J dropped 7 bases, with 16 bases sitting between them. The CDR3 is 12 residues long. CDR3 residues: CSADHAAVGYTF. CDR3 nucleotides: TGCAGCGCCGATCATGCGGCGGTTGGCTACACCTTC. Filled out from reference TRBV29-1 and TRBJ1-2, the complete variable domain reads SAVISQKPSRDICQRGTSLTIQCQVDSQVTMMFWYRQQPGQSLTLIATANQGSEATYESGFVIDKFPISRPNLTFSTLTVSNMSPEDSSIYLCSADHAAVGYTFGSGTRLTVV.

The rearrangement links TRBV4-1 to TRBJ2-7; 11 bases are a match to TRBD2. Germline V CDR1 and CDR2: MGHRA, YSYEKL. The CDR3 is 15 amino acids. The trim removed 11 bases at V and 5 bases at J, leaving 14 bases unmatched. The CDR3 loop reads CAAGTSGLRRDEQYF. The CDR3 DNA reads as TGCGCCGCCGGGACTAGCGGACTCAGACGGGACGAGCAGTACTTC.

This clone was detected once. The V gene is TRBV16, the J gene TRBJ2-5; D remains unclear. Germline V lookup: CDR1 KGHSY, CDR2 FQNENV. This CDR3 region has 14 residues. V shed 5 bases and J shed 1 base, with 11 bases lying between them. CDR3 region: CASSKWALQETQYF. CDR3 DNA: TGTGCCAGCAGCAAATGGGCCCTCCAAGAGACCCAGTACTTC.

The V and J genes are TRBV30 and TRBJ2-5, with 9 nucleotides matching TRBD1. V dropped 5 bases and J dropped 4; count of bases not matched to a gene: 11. The CDR3 has 15 amino acids. The germline V gene encodes CDR1 GTSNPN and CDR2 SVGIG (reference sequence). The DNA for the CDR3 is TGTGCCTGGGCCCCCTGGACAGGGGAGGGAGAGACCCAGTACTTC. Translated, it gives CAWAPWTGEGETQYF. The variable domain in full, with the rest retrieved from reference TRBV30 and TRBJ2-5, is SQTIHQWPATLVQPVGSPLSLECTVEGTSNPNLYWYRQAAGRGLQLLFYSVGIGQISSEVPQNLSASRPQDRQFILSSKKLLLSDSGFYLCAWAPWTGEGETQYFGPGTRLLVL.

The rearrangement joins TRBV7-8 to TRBJ1-1; D is perhaps TRBD1 (5 bases). This CDR3 contains 16 residues. Per the germline V gene, CDR1 is SGHVS and CDR2 is FQNEAQ. V shed 2 bases and J shed 0 bases, with 13 bases lying between them. CDR3 sequence reads: CASSLSRVGMNTEAFF. The CDR3 DNA follows: TGTGCCAGCAGCTTAAGCAGGGTGGGGATGAACACTGAAGCTTTCTTT.

This clone was seen a handful of times. V and J are TRBV6-5 and TRBJ2-1, with D tentatively TRBD2 (5 bases). In germline, CDR1 is MNHEY, CDR2 SVGAGI. Trimming stripped 8 bases from V and 8 bases from J, with 13 bases between. The CDR3 length is 12 residues. The CDR3 region is CASGLLGDEQFF. CDR3 nucleotide sequence: TGTGCCAGCGGCCTACTCGGGGATGAGCAGTTCTTC.

This clone was detected only a few times. J is TRBJ1-3 and V is TRBV28; 7 bases match TRBD1. Germline assignment: CDR1 MDHEN and CDR2 SYDVKM. The V gene end was trimmed by 6 bases and the J gene end by 0 bases; junction bases not matched to a gene: 2. The CDR3 is 14 residues long. CDR3 DNA: TGTGCCAGCAGGCGACAGGGCTCTGGAAACACCATATATTTT. This codes for CASRRQGSGNTIYF.

The chain recombines TRBV4-2 with TRBJ1-2; TRBD1 is a possible D gene (6 bases). This CDR3 is 17 amino acids long. CDR1 and CDR2 from the germline V gene are LGHNA and YNFKEQ. V was clipped by 4 bases and J by 9 bases, with 27 bases between them. The CDR3 spells CASSPPGEGFPHQCYTF. CDR3 in DNA: TGTGCCAGCAGCCCCCCAGGGGAGGGGTTCCCGCACCAATGCTACACCTTC.

V is TRBV5-1 and J is TRBJ1-1; D is possibly TRBD1 (5 bases). Germline V CDR1 and CDR2: SGHRS, YFSETQ. This CDR3 contains 16 residues. Trimming pared 0 bases from V and 1 base from J, leaving 13 bases between. DNA for the CDR3: TGCGCCAGCAGCTTGGCGAGTGGAGGGACGAACACTGAAGCTTTCTTT. It translates to CASSLASGGTNTEAFF.